This T cell receptor (beta chain) was sequenced for a study of radiation and T cells in renal cell carcinoma (dated by TCRdb to the early 2020s). Looking at the study overall: In total, roughly 53 samples underwent TCR beta sequencing: approximately 25 tumors plus 27 peripheral blood samples. Across all 50 or so samples, more than 4,000,000 unique CDR3 nucleotide sequences, encoding about 2,700,000 unique CDR3 amino acid sequences, were identified. The full study reports these points: Effects of radiation dose or scheduling on the TCR repertoire could not be addressed with the single-armed trial design. Because only small tumor regions of 0.8 to 1 g were available, the study did not capture intratumoral heterogeneity. TCR clonality was higher in irradiated tumors than in controls, as the top 100 clonotypes made up an average of about 50% of the repertoire in irradiated tumors compared with around 40% in nephrectomy-only tumors. Compared with control tumors, irradiated tumors had a greater number of dominant CDR3 motifs, and those motifs took up a bigger portion of the repertoire.

The sample's time point label, in plain terms: tumor resected at nephrectomy. The treatment or condition label on this specimen signifies: treatment-naive control, cytoreductive nephrectomy. Control tumors came from treatment-naive renal cell carcinoma patients who underwent cytoreductive nephrectomy without prior radiation. Every patient's renal cell carcinoma showed clear cell pathology. The control tumors sequenced for TCR were resected between 2011 and 2014 from 11 males and several females whose median age was roughly 50 years (range about 40 to 90). Tumors were dissociated mechanically, digested with collagenase/hyaluronidase at 37 degrees C, processed in gentleMACS C tubes, and stored in liquid nitrogen. The QIAamp DNA Blood Mini Kit (Qiagen) was used to prepare genomic DNA for TCR sequencing. The analyses included just those samples that passed every quality control check. About this clone: Its antigen target is currently unknown. No quality values exist for individual bases; no much larger clone is one base distant.

Reading from cysteine to phenylalanine, the CDR3 counts 13 amino acids. Of the read, only the CDR3 DNA is kept; its 39 bases are in frame from base 1. V is pruned by 1 base and J by 7 bases, leaving 7 bases of the junction without a gene match. The germline V gene supplies CDR1 SQVTM and CDR2 ANQGSEA. TCR beta libraries were generated from genomic DNA with the immunoSEQ kit, following the manufacturer's recommendations. Library preparation used a first multiplex PCR with proprietary primers, then a second PCR adding unique barcodes, with bead cleanups after each round. Each sample batch included a kit-provided positive control reaction and a negative control reaction. The final libraries were assessed on an Agilent 4200 TapeStation D1000 ScreenTape, pooled by volume, and quantified by qPCR. Sequencing ran on an Illumina NextSeq500 with a MidOutput 150-cycle cartridge, using 156 Read1 and 15 Index1 cycles with kit custom primers. The pooled library was loaded at 0.85 to 1 pM, with a roughly 18% PhiX control spiked in. The original methods were these. Vendor-processed data were analyzed in R, and a clonotype was defined as all T cells sharing the same CDR3 nucleotide sequence. For clone abundance analyses, frequencies were normalized to the 10,000 most abundant clones in each sample. Before analysis, public T cell clones were removed, and these numbered fewer than five per sample on average. Dominant motifs were analyzed with ImmunoMap using the PAM10 matrix, a gap penalty of 30, and a homology threshold of 0.3, and motifs with a cumulative frequency of at least 0.01 were considered dominant. TCRdb limited this immuneACCESS table to in-frame rearrangements with V and J called. A share of clones is missing; checked studies link under half to unresolved V genes, and the rest is unexplained. The V and J calls and clone size are taken from that table; D and trimming were inferred from the DNA. The sample records approximately 12,000 clones, less than 75% of which are singletons. The ten largest account for 15% to 20% of the sample.

This TCR was recovered from a woman of 80 years or more with renal cell carcinoma. The source material was tumor tissue, sampled from a patient whose treatment was nephrectomy without radiotherapy. This chain is built from TRBV29-1 and TRBJ2-7, with 7 junctional bases fitting TRBD1. The CDR3 here reads CSVEGQGYGEQYF. The sequenced DNA: TGCAGCGTTGAAGGACAGGGATATGGAGAGCAGTACTTC.